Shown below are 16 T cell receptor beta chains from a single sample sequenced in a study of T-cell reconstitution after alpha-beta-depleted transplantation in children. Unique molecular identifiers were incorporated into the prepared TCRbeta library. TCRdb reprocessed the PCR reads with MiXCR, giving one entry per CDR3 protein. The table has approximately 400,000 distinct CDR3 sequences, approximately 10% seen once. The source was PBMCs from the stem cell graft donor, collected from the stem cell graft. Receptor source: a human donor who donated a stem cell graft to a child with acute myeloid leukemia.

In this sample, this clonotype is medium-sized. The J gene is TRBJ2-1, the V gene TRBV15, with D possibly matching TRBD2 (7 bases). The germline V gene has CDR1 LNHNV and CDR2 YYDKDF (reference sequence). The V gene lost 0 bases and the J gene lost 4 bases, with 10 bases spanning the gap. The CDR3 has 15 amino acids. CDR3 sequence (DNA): TGTGCCACCAGCAGAGACGCGGGGGCTTACAATGAGCAGTTCTTC. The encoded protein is CATSRDAGAYNEQFF.

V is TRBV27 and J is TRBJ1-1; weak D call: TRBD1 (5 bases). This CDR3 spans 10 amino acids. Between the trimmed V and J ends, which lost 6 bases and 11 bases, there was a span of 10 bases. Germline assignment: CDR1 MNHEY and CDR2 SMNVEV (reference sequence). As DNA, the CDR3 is TGTGCCAGCAGCGGACACCGGGCTTTCTTT. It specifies CASSGHRAFF.

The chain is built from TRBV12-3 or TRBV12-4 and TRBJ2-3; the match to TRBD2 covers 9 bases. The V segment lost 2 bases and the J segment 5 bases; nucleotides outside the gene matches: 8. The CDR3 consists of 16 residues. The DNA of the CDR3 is TGTGCCAGCAGTTTAAGGGGCGGGAGGGCCATAGATACGCAGTATTTT. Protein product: CASSLRGGRAIDTQYF.

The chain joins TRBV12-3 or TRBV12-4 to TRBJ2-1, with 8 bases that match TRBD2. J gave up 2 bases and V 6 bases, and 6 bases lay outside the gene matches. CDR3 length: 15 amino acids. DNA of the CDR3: TGTGCCAGCAGCATAGCGGGGCCTACCTACAATGAGCAGTTCTTC. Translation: CASSIAGPTYNEQFF.

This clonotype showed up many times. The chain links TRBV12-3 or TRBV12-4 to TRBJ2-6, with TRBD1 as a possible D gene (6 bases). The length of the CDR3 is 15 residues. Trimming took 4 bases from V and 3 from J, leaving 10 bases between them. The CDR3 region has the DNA TGTGCCAGCAGTTCAGGGGCAGGTGGGGCCAACGTCCTGACTTTC. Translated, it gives CASSSGAGGANVLTF.

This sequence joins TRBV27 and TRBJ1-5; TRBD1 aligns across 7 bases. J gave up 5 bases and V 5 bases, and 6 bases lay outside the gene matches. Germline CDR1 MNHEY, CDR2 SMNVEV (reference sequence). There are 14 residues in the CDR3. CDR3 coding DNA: TGTGCCAGCAGTACGGACAGGATCCATCAGCCCCAGCATTTT. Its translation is CASSTDRIHQPQHF.

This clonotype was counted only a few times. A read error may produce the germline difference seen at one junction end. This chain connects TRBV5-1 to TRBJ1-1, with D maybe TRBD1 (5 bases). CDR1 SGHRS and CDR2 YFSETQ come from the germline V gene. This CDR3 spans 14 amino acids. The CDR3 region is CASSPGLTNTEAFF. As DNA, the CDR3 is TGTGCCAGCTCACCGGGGCTGACGAACACTGAAGCTTTCTTT. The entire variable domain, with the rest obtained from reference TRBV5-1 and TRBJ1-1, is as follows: KAGVTQTPRYLIKTRGQQVTLSCSPISGHRSVSWYQQTPGQGLQFLFEYFSETQRNKGNFPGRFSGRQFSNSRSEMNVSTLELGDSALYLCASSPGLTNTEAFFGQGTRLTVV.

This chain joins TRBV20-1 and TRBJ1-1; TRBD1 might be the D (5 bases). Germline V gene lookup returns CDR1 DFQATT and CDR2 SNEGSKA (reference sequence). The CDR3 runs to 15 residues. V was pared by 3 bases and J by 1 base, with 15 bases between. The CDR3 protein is CSASGGLQGNTEAFF. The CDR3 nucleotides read TGCAGTGCTAGTGGGGGGTTGCAGGGGAACACTGAAGCTTTCTTT.

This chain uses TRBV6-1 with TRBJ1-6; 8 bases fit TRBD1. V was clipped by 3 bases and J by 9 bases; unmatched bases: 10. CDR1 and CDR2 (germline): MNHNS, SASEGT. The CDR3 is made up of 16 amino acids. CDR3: CASSETIGTGTSPLHF. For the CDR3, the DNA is TGTGCCAGCAGTGAGACTATAGGGACAGGAACTTCACCCCTCCACTTT.

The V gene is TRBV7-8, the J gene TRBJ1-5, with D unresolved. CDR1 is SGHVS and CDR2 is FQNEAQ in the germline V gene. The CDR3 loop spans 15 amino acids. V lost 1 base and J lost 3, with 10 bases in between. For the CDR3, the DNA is TGTGCCAGCAGCTTAGGTTGGGATAACAATCAGCCCCAGCATTTT. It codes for CASSLGWDNNQPQHF.

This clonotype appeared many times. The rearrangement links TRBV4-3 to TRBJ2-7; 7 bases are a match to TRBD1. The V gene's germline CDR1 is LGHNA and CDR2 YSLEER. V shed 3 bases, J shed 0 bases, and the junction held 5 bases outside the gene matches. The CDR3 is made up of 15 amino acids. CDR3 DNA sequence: TGCGCCAGCAGCCAGGTACAGGGGACCTCCTACGAGCAGTACTTC. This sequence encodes CASSQVQGTSYEQYF.

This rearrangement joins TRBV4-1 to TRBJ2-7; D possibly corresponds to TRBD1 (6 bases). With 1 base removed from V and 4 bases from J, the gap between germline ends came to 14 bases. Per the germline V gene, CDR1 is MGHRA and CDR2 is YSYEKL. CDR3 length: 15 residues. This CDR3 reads CASSQGWTDEYEQYF. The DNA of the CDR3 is TGCGCCAGCAGCCAAGGATGGACAGACGAGTACGAGCAGTACTTC.

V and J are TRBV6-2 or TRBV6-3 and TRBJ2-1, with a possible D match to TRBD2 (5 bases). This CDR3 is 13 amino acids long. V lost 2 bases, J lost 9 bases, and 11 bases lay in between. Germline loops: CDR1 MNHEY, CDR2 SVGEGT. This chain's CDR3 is CASSYLGISEQFF. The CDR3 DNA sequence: TGTGCCAGCAGTTACCTCGGGATCAGTGAGCAGTTCTTC.

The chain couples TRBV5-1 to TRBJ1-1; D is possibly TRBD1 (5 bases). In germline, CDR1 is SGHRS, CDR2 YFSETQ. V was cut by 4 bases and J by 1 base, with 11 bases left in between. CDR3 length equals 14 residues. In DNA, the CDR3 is TGCGCCAGCAGCCCGAACGGGGGGAACACTGAAGCTTTCTTT. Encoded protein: CASSPNGGNTEAFF.

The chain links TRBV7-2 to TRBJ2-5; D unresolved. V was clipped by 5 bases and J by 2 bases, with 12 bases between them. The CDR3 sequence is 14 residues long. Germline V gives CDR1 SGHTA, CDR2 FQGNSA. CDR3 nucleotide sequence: TGTGCCAGCAGCCCCCAGAGCAGTCAAGAGACCCAGTACTTC. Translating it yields CASSPQSSQETQYF.

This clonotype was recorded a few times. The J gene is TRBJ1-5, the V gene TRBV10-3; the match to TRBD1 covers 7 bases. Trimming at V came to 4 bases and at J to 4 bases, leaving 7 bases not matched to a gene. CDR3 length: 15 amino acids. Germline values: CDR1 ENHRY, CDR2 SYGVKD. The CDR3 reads CAISGATGKNQPQHF. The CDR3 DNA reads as TGTGCCATCAGTGGCGCGACAGGGAAAAATCAGCCCCAGCATTTT.